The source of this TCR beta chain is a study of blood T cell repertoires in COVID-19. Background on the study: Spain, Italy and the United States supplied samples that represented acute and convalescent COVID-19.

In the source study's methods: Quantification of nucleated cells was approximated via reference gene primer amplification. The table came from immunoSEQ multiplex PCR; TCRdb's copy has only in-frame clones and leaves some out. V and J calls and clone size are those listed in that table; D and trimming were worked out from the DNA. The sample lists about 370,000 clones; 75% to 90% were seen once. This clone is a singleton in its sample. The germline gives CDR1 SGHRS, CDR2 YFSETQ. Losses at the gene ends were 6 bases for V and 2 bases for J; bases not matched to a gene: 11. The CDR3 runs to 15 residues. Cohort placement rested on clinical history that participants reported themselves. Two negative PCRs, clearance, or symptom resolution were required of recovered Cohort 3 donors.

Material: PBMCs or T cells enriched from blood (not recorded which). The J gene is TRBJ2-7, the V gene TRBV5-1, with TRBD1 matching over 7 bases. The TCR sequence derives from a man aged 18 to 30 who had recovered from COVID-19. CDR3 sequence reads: CASTETGTETYEQYF. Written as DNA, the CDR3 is TGCGCCAGCACCGAAACCGGGACAGAAACCTACGAGCAGTACTTC.